This entry lists 19 T cell receptor beta chains sequenced from one sample in a study of blood T cell repertoires in COVID-19. Clones were sequenced by immunoSEQ multiplex PCR, and TCRdb holds only the in-frame ones, with some missing. The repertoire holds about 87,000 clones, with roughly 84% as singletons. Specimen: peripheral blood. Source of these receptors: a woman older than 75 with acute or convalescent COVID-19.

This chain joins TRBV4-3 and TRBJ2-5; D is possibly TRBD2 (7 bases). The CDR3 runs 17 residues. CDR1 is LGHNA, CDR2 YSLEER, per germline. Trimming pared 2 bases from V and 4 bases from J, leaving 20 bases between. CDR3 loop: CASSQRAGGGGRETQYF. In nucleotides, the CDR3 is TGCGCCAGCAGCCAAAGAGCAGGCGGGGGCGGGAGAGAGACCCAGTACTTC.

The chain links TRBV2 to TRBJ2-1; 10 positions match TRBD1. The CDR3 consists of 13 residues. V lost 9 bases and J lost 10; bases outside the gene matches: 9. Per germline, CDR1 SNHLY and CDR2 FYNNEI. The CDR3 protein is CARSQGQGYEQFF. In DNA, the CDR3 is TGTGCCAGGAGCCAGGGACAGGGGTACGAGCAGTTCTTC.

The chain combines TRBV18 with TRBJ1-5; no clear D. The V and J ends lost 3 bases and 0 bases respectively, with 9 bases between them. The germline CDR1 and CDR2 sequences are KGHSH and LQKENI. There are 15 residues in the CDR3. The CDR3 DNA follows: TGTGCCAGCTCACCGGAGCGTAATAGCAATCAGCCCCAGCATTTT. As protein: CASSPERNSNQPQHF.

The chain is built from TRBV19 and TRBJ2-2, with 7 bases that match TRBD1. This CDR3 region has 16 residues. Germline CDR1 reads LNHDA; CDR2 reads SQIVND (reference sequence). Trimming removed 6 bases from V and 7 bases from J; junction bases left unmatched: 14. CDR3 nucleotide sequence: TGTGCCAGTAGCTATACCGGGACAGCAACGGTCGGGGAGCTGTTTTTT. Amino acids: CASSYTGTATVGELFF.

V usage is TRBV4-2 and J usage is TRBJ2-3; 7 bases line up with TRBD2. The trim removed 1 base at V and 0 bases at J, leaving 7 bases unmatched. The CDR3 has 17 amino acids. Germline loops: CDR1 LGHNA, CDR2 YNFKEQ. The CDR3 region is CASSQARVAGSTDTQYF. DNA for the CDR3: TGTGCCAGCAGCCAAGCCAGGGTAGCGGGTAGCACAGATACGCAGTATTTT.

V and J are TRBV6-6 and TRBJ2-3; TRBD2 agrees at 14 bases. V lost 5 bases, J lost 14 bases, and 15 bases stayed unmatched. CDR1 MNHNY and CDR2 SVGAGI come from the germline V gene (reference sequence). The CDR3 extends over 16 amino acids. The CDR3 DNA reads as TGTGCCAGCAGTACCGCTGGGACTAGCGGGGGTGGTTTAGGGTATTTT. Amino acid sequence: CASSTAGTSGGGLGYF.

The rearrangement joins TRBV6-5 to TRBJ1-4, with 7 bases fitting TRBD1. The CDR3 length is 14 residues. The V gene's germline CDR1 is MNHEY and CDR2 SVGAGI. The V segment lost 6 bases and the J segment 5 bases; nucleotides outside the gene matches: 6. The CDR3 loop is CASRETGMNEKLFF. CDR3 coding DNA: TGTGCCAGCAGGGAGACAGGGATGAATGAAAAACTGTTTTTT.

This clone is a singleton in its sample. The rearrangement joins TRBV6-4 to TRBJ1-6, with a tentative D call TRBD1 (5 bases). Germline V lookup: CDR1 MRHNA, CDR2 SNTAGT. Deletions cut 2 bases from V and 9 bases from J, with 14 bases between. The CDR3 is 15 residues long. This CDR3 is CASSDTGVGISPLHF. CDR3 nucleotides: TGTGCCAGCAGTGACACGGGGGTAGGCATTTCACCCCTCCACTTT.

This chain uses TRBV29-1 with TRBJ1-4; no clear D. The CDR3 has 13 amino acids. The germline V gene encodes CDR1 SQVTM and CDR2 ANQGSEA. Trimming took 2 bases from V and 10 from J, leaving 14 bases between them. The CDR3 protein is CSVEIQNRGKLFF. The CDR3 bases are TGCAGCGTTGAAATCCAGAATCGGGGAAAACTGTTTTTT. The entire variable domain, with the rest obtained from reference TRBV29-1 and TRBJ1-4, is as follows: SAVISQKPSRDICQRGTSLTIQCQVDSQVTMMFWYRQQPGQSLTLIATANQGSEATYESGFVIDKFPISRPNLTFSTLTVSNMSPEDSSIYLCSVEIQNRGKLFFGSGTQLSVL.

The V call is TRBV28, the J call TRBJ2-2; 11 nucleotides line up with TRBD1. CDR3 length equals 19 residues. Germline V gives CDR1 MDHEN, CDR2 SYDVKM. V was pared by 3 bases and J by 3 bases, with 12 bases of the junction left unmatched. The CDR3 nucleotides read TGTGCCAGCAGTTTGGGGTTCGGGACAGGGGGACACTACACCGGGGAGCTGTTTTTT. Translating gives CASSLGFGTGGHYTGELFF.

The V call is TRBV5-1, the J call TRBJ2-5; 9 positions agree with TRBD1. The CDR3 spans 15 residues. The junction had 9 bases not matched to a gene; V was cut back by 4 bases and J by 5 bases. Germline CDR1 reads SGHRS; CDR2 reads YFSETQ. The CDR3 bases are TGCGCCAGCAGCGGGTGGACAGGGGCAAGGGAGACCCAGTACTTC. It encodes CASSGWTGARETQYF.

The chain uses TRBV3-1 (or the pseudogene TRBV3-2) and TRBJ2-5, with TRBD2 as a possible D gene (6 bases). The V and J ends lost 4 bases and 2 bases respectively, with 14 bases between them. The CDR3 is made up of 15 amino acids. Germline V gives CDR1 LGHDT, CDR2 YNNKEL (reference sequence). The CDR3 DNA is TGTGCCAGCAGCCTTGTCGGGGCGGGACAAGAGACCCAGTACTTC. It is translated as CASSLVGAGQETQYF.

The chain employs TRBV18 and TRBJ1-6, with 8 bases aligning to TRBD1. Germline CDR1 KGHSH, CDR2 LQKENI. Losses at the gene ends were 4 bases for V and 6 bases for J; bases not matched to a gene: 5. The CDR3 totals 15 residues. The CDR3 DNA reads as TGTGCCAGCTCACGTGGACAGGGCGGTAATTCACCCCTCCACTTT. Translated: CASSRGQGGNSPLHF.

Written as DNA, the CDR3 is TGTGCCAGCAGTGAAGTGAGTACAGGGGGCGGGGATGAGCAGTTCTTC. Amino acid sequence: CASSEVSTGGGDEQFF. This rearrangement joins TRBV6-1 to TRBJ2-1; 9 nucleotides line up with TRBD1. The trim removed 1 base at V and 8 bases at J, leaving 9 bases unmatched. Germline V gives CDR1 MNHNS, CDR2 SASEGT. The CDR3 runs to 16 residues.

A few counts support this clone. V gene TRBV28 combines with J gene TRBJ1-1, with D possibly matching TRBD1 (5 bases). Germline V gives CDR1 MDHEN, CDR2 SYDVKM. The ends were cut back, 5 bases at V and 2 bases at J, with 15 bases in the middle. The CDR3 has 15 residues. CDR3 sequence: CASSPWRGGNTEAFF. The CDR3 coding sequence is TGTGCCAGCAGTCCCTGGAGGGGAGGAAACACTGAAGCTTTCTTT.

The chain couples TRBV7-2 to TRBJ2-1, with D possibly TRBD2 on 6 matching bases. Deletions cut 3 bases from V and 10 bases from J, with 31 bases between. The CDR3 covers 19 residues. Germline CDR1 and CDR2: SGHTA and FQGNSA. CDR3 DNA: TGTGCCAGCAGCTTCTCGTCCAGGGTTTCTATAGTGACGGGGAGGGAGCAGTTCTTC. Amino acid sequence: CASSFSSRVSIVTGREQFF. The full variable domain, its missing parts supplied by reference TRBV7-2 and TRBJ2-1, is GAGVSQSPSNKVTEKGKDVELRCDPISGHTALYWYRQSLGQGLEFLIYFQGNSAPDKSGLPSDRFSAERTGGSVSTLTIQRTQQEDSAVYLCASSFSSRVSIVTGREQFFGPGTRLTVL.

J is TRBJ2-5 and V is TRBV2, with D possibly TRBD1 on 5 matching bases. The CDR3 has 16 residues. Trimming took off 0 bases at V and 1 base at J, with 12 bases between the two ends. The V gene's germline CDR1 is SNHLY and CDR2 FYNNEI. The CDR3 loop is CASSEAGRVTQETQYF. CDR3 in DNA: TGTGCCAGCAGTGAAGCTGGCAGGGTTACCCAAGAGACCCAGTACTTC.

This clone was picked up one time. The chain has TRBV27 and TRBJ1-6, with D possibly being TRBD1 (5 bases). Germline V gene sequence: CDR1 MNHEY, CDR2 SMNVEV (reference sequence). V lost 3 bases and J lost 7, with 10 bases in between. The CDR3 length is 14 residues. CDR3 nucleotides: TGTGCCAGCAGTTTCGCGGGGCACAATTCACCCCTCCACTTT. Protein sequence: CASSFAGHNSPLHF.

The genes are TRBV5-8 and TRBJ1-1, with TRBD1 matching 7 bases. The CDR3 is made up of 13 amino acids. V dropped 3 bases and J dropped 1; count of bases not matched to a gene: 0. Germline assignment: CDR1 SGHTS and CDR2 YDEGEE. CDR3 bases: TGTGCCAGCAGCTGGGACAGGAACACTGAAGCTTTCTTT. Its protein product is CASSWDRNTEAFF. The full variable domain, completed using reference TRBV5-8 and TRBJ1-1, is EAGVTQSPTHLIKTRGQQATLRCSPISGHTSVYWYQQALGLGLQFLLWYDEGEERNRGNFPPRFSGRQFPNYSSELNVNALELEDSALYLCASSWDRNTEAFFGQGTRLTVV.